The 19 T cell receptor beta chains presented below share a single source sample, sequenced in a study of regulatory T cells in long-lasting Graves disease (dated by TCRdb to 2020 to 2023). Interpreted using the paper, the time point label stands for: newly diagnosed GD, antithyroid drugs for less than 3 months. RNA was extracted from PBMCs in TRIzol for both TCR sequencing and RNA sequencing. Libraries were prepared through multiplex PCR. Instrument on record: Illumina HiSeq 4000. CDR3 regions were amplified by Arm-PCR with iRepertoire HTBI primers to construct TCR beta libraries. Starting from the raw public reads, TCRdb applied fastp trimming at Q25, assembled clones with MiXCR and retained in-frame beta chains. Duplicate CDR3 protein sequences are folded into a single record with the most common DNA and genes. Within this sample are about 440,000 distinct CDR3 sequences, with about a sixth of them counted one time only. Jointly, the top ten make up about 10% of the sample.

The same specimen was also included in a second study, on T cells in Graves' hyperthyroidism and ophthalmopathy.

The source was peripheral blood mononuclear cells (PBMCs), collected at new diagnosis, from a patient treated with antithyroid drugs. These receptors all come from a woman in her twenties or thirties with Graves disease. Donor details come from another sample of the same person, matched by shared clones.

This clonotype was seen at least ten times. The chain has TRBV6-5 and TRBJ2-1; 10 nucleotides align to TRBD2. The V and J ends lost 4 bases and 8 bases, in that order; junction bases with no gene match: 11. CDR1 is MNHEY, CDR2 SVGAGI, per germline. CDR3 length equals 16 residues. CDR3 region: CASSSPSGRASDEQFF. CDR3 sequence (DNA): TGTGCCAGCAGTTCCCCCAGCGGGAGGGCCTCGGATGAGCAGTTCTTC.

On this clonotype itself: Just one base apart from a much larger clone, this may be a read error. The chain couples TRBV20-1 to TRBJ2-1, with 11 bases matching TRBD2. The CDR3 covers 14 residues. Germline V gene data show CDR1 as DFQATT and CDR2 as SNEGSKA (reference sequence). CDR3 DNA: TGCAGTGCTAGCCGTAGCGGGAGGGTGGGTGAGCAGTCCTTC. This sequence encodes CSASRSGRVGEQSF.

With regard to this clonotype: Since a much larger clone is just one base distant, this may be a read error. V usage is TRBV11-2 and J usage is TRBJ1-2; 9 nucleotides align to TRBD1. The germline V gene encodes CDR1 SGHAT and CDR2 FQNNGV. The CDR3 length is 15 residues. V lost 3 bases, J lost 6 bases, and 8 bases stayed unmatched. CDR3 coding DNA: TGTGCCAGCAGCTTTGGACAGGGGAGGTGGCATGGCTACACCTTC. Translating gives CASSFGQGRWHGYTF.

There are a few counts of this clonotype. The chain joins TRBV29-1 to TRBJ2-7; 10 bases line up with TRBD2. The junction had 7 bases not matched to a gene; V was cut back by 5 bases and J by 3 bases. The germline V gene has CDR1 SQVTM and CDR2 ANQGSEA. The CDR3 totals 14 residues. CDR3 region: CSVQPSGSLYEQYF. Here the CDR3 DNA reads TGCAGCGTTCAACCTAGCGGGAGTCTCTACGAGCAGTACTTC.

About this clonotype: Germline is not matched at one junction end, which may reflect a read error. V gene TRBV2 combines with J gene TRBJ2-4, with D possibly TRBD2 on 6 matching bases. The length of the CDR3 is 11 residues. Germline V gives CDR1 SNHLY, CDR2 FYNNEI. This CDR3 reads CASSDYGGPSF. DNA for the CDR3: TGTGCCAGCAGTGACTACGGGGGACCATCCTTC.

The rearrangement uses TRBV20-1 and TRBJ2-7, with 12 bases aligning to TRBD2. In germline, CDR1 is DFQATT, CDR2 SNEGSKA (reference sequence). This CDR3 has 18 residues. The junction had 11 bases not matched to a gene; V was cut back by 0 bases and J by 2 bases. CDR3 bases: TGCAGTGCTAGAGATCAGCTAGCGGGAGGGCCTTTGGCCTACGAGCAGTACTTC. Translating gives CSARDQLAGGPLAYEQYF.

Many counts were recorded for this clonotype. The J gene is TRBJ2-1, the V gene TRBV6-1; TRBD2 matches 10 bases. Germline V gene data show CDR1 as MNHNS and CDR2 as SASEGT. The CDR3 length is 18 residues. The V and J ends lost 1 base and 3 bases, in that order; junction bases with no gene match: 9. CDR3 sequence reads: CASSEVGSGRFGYNEQFF. CDR3 nucleotides: TGTGCCAGCAGTGAAGTAGGTAGCGGGAGGTTCGGCTACAATGAGCAGTTCTTC.

In regard to this clonotype: It may be a read error: a sequence one base away is much more abundant. This chain uses TRBV5-1 with TRBJ2-5; 9 positions match TRBD1. Germline loops: CDR1 SGHRS, CDR2 YFSETQ. The CDR3 runs to 15 residues. CDR3 sequence reads: CASNSNRGRRETPYF. In nucleotides, the CDR3 is TGCGCCAGCAACTCGAACAGGGGGCGCCGGGAGACCCCGTACTTC.

This clonotype was seen ten or more times. J is TRBJ2-7 and V is TRBV12-3 or TRBV12-4; 7 bases are a match to TRBD1. The CDR3 loop spans 16 amino acids. With 5 bases clipped from V and 0 bases from J, the junction kept 10 bases outside the gene matches. CDR3 sequence reads: CASSGADRTSSYEQYF. DNA of the CDR3: TGTGCCAGCAGTGGGGCGGACAGGACAAGCTCCTACGAGCAGTACTTC.

This clonotype was detected only a few times. The chain combines TRBV5-6 with TRBJ2-3, with D perhaps assigned TRBD1 or TRBD2 (5 bases each). Germline CDR1 SGHDT, CDR2 YYEEEE. Trimming pared 3 bases from V and 9 bases from J, leaving 14 bases between. CDR3 length equals 13 residues. This CDR3 is CASSWGWAGTQYF. The CDR3 bases are TGTGCCAGCAGCTGGGGGTGGGCAGGGACGCAGTATTTT.

The sample holds many counts of this clonotype. The chain recombines TRBV7-9 with TRBJ2-7; 8 bases line up with TRBD2. The CDR3 loop spans 13 amino acids. CDR1 SEHNR and CDR2 FQNEAQ come from the germline V gene (reference sequence). Trimming at V came to 7 bases and at J to 5 bases, leaving 7 bases not matched to a gene. The CDR3 reads CASTTLAGNEQYF. The CDR3 DNA reads as TGTGCCAGCACCACTCTAGCGGGTAACGAGCAGTACTTC.

Regarding this clonotype: With only one base between it and a far larger clone, this is likely a read error. The genes are TRBV27 and TRBJ2-7; D remains ambiguous. In germline, CDR1 is MNHEY, CDR2 SMNVEV (reference sequence). This CDR3 comprises 16 residues. Between the trimmed V and J ends, which lost 1 base and 7 bases, there was a span of 20 bases. The CDR3 bases are TGTGCCAGCAGTTTATTTTCCCTCCATTTGCAGACGGAGCAGTACTTC. This gives the protein CASSLFSLHLQTEQYF.

This clonotype occurred once. J is TRBJ2-1 and V is TRBV3-1; 7 nucleotides line up with TRBD2. V was clipped by 5 bases and J by 5 bases; unmatched bases: 6. CDR1 is LGHDT, CDR2 YNNKEL, per germline (reference sequence). The CDR3 is 14 amino acids. CDR3 DNA: TGTGCCAGCAGCGTGCCCACTAGCGACAATGAGCAGTTCTTC. Translating gives CASSVPTSDNEQFF.

This clonotype was found a few times. V usage is TRBV18 and J usage is TRBJ2-7; 7 nucleotides match TRBD1. The CDR3 is 14 amino acids. The ends lost 0 bases at V and 4 bases at J; junction bases unmatched: 3. The germline gives CDR1 KGHSH, CDR2 LQKENI. The CDR3 region has the DNA TGTGCCAGCTCACCACCAGGGACAGAATACGAGCAGTACTTC. Translated: CASSPPGTEYEQYF.

This clonotype was counted ten times or more. This chain uses TRBV27 with TRBJ1-2; TRBD1 aligns across 7 bases. In germline, CDR1 is MNHEY, CDR2 SMNVEV (reference sequence). The CDR3 totals 17 residues. V lost 6 bases, J lost 4 bases, and 17 bases stayed unmatched. The CDR3 nucleotides are TGTGCCAGCAGGAGGGCAGGGGGAGGGATAGTCTCCTATGGCTACACCTTC. Protein sequence: CASRRAGGGIVSYGYTF.

In its sample, this clonotype was seen many times. The chain couples TRBV20-1 to TRBJ2-7; 10 positions match TRBD2. Germline V gives CDR1 DFQATT, CDR2 SNEGSKA (reference sequence). The trim removed 5 bases at V and 3 bases at J, leaving 4 bases unmatched. The CDR3 extends over 13 amino acids. CDR3 bases: TGCAGTGCTTTTCTAGCGGGAGTCTACGAGCAGTACTTC. Amino acids: CSAFLAGVYEQYF.

This clonotype was detected many times. The chain is built from TRBV24-1 and TRBJ2-7; tentatively, D is TRBD1 or TRBD2 (5 bases each). The CDR3 spans 14 residues. Trimming shortened V by 12 bases and J by 3 bases, and 20 bases separated the two germline ends. The V gene's germline CDR1 is KGHDR and CDR2 SFDVKD. CDR3 nucleotide sequence: TGTGCCCGACAGAAACAGGAGGTACTCTACGAGCAGTACTTC. Translation gives CARQKQEVLYEQYF.

Many counts were recorded for this clonotype. The J gene is TRBJ2-1, the V gene TRBV5-1, with TRBD2 matching 11 bases. The V gene's germline CDR1 is SGHRS and CDR2 YFSETQ. V lost 0 bases, J lost 7 bases, and 3 bases stayed unmatched. CDR3 length: 15 residues. The CDR3, as DNA: TGCGCCAGCAGCTTGGTGGGACTAGCGGTGAATGAGCAGTTCTTC. It codes for CASSLVGLAVNEQFF.

This clonotype was seen many times. The rearrangement links TRBV7-9 to TRBJ2-1; D might be TRBD1 or TRBD2, each matching 5 bases. Per the germline V gene, CDR1 is SEHNR and CDR2 is FQNEAQ (reference sequence). V was shortened by 5 bases and J by 0 bases, with 14 bases between the two germline ends. The CDR3 is made up of 16 amino acids. The CDR3 DNA sequence: TGTGCCAGCAGCCAGAGGGGCTCGAGCTCCTACAATGAGCAGTTCTTC. It is translated as CASSQRGSSSYNEQFF.